This T cell receptor (beta chain) was captured in a study of blood T cells in healthy people across ages. Next came a second PCR, run for about 7 to 12 cycles, which used a sample-barcoded 5' primer along with a J-beta primer mix. MiXCR, run by TCRdb on the 5' RACE reads, gives a single entry per CDR3 protein. The sample has some 1.8 million distinct CDR3 sequences, about two fifths seen once; the top ten hold 23%. Sequencing was carried out using blood. This clonotype was sampled from a human donor in good health.

The CDR3 region has the DNA TGCAGTGTCACTAGGGACGGCACCTACGGCTACACCTTC. This codes for CSVTRDGTYGYTF. The chain couples TRBV20-1 to TRBJ1-2; maybe TRBD1 (5 bases). V lost 7 bases and J 8 bases, leaving 20 bases between the germline ends. The CDR3 sequence is 13 residues long. From germline, CDR1 is DFQATT and CDR2 SNEGSKA (reference sequence).